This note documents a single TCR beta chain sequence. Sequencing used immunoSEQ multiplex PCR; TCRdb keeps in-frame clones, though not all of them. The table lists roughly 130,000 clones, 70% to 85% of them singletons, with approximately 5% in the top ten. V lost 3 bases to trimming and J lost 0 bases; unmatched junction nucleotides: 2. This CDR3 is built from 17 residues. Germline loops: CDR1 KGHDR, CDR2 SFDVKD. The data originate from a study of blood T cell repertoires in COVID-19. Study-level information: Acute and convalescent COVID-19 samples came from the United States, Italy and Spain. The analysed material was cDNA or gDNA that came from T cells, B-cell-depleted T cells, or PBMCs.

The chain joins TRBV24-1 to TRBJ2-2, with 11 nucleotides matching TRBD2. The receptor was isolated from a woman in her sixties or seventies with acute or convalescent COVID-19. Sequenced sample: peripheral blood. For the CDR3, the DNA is TGTGCCACCAGTGATGCTAGCGGGGGGCCGAACACCGGGGAGCTGTTTTTT. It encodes CATSDASGGPNTGELFF.